This T cell receptor beta chain comes out of a study of T cell responses to AZD1222 COVID-19 vaccine. Study-wide points: The donors showed a predominance of white British ancestry and of females, with possible underestimation of clonal diversity.

This clone was seen a single time. The target antigen is unknown. Sequenced by immunoSEQ multiplex PCR; TCRdb stores in-frame clones only, minus some. The sample includes about 68,000 clones, around nine tenths of them seen just once. CDR1 is SGHKS and CDR2 is YYEKEE in the germline V gene (reference sequence). V dropped 2 bases and J dropped 5 bases, with 4 bases sitting between them. The length of the CDR3 is 12 residues. This receptor was identified in an adult in good health. This specimen was peripheral blood, taken on day 0 of AZD1222 vaccination. The chain is built from TRBV5-5 and TRBJ2-2; unclear D gene. In nucleotides, the CDR3 is TGTGCCAGCAGCTTTTCGACCGGGGAGCTGTTTTTT. Translated: CASSFSTGELFF.